This TCR beta chain appears in the sequencing data of a study of spatial heterogeneity in lung cancer. For the study at large: Consistent detection of more beta-chain than alpha-chain sequences was observed.

On each TCR cDNA molecule, a unique molecular identifier was present. TCRdb fed the 5' RACE reads into MiXCR, producing one record per CDR3 protein. The repertoire holds over 15,000 distinct CDR3 sequences, with 5% to 7.5% as singletons. This clonotype was recorded many times. Regarding time point: blood at routine non-recurrence follow-up after resection. Unsorted whole RNA of tumor, nontumor lung or frozen PBMC was sequenced. This CDR3 has 15 amino acids. V dropped 2 bases and J dropped 0 bases, with 11 bases sitting between them. Germline CDR1 is LGHDT and CDR2 is YNNKEL (reference sequence). The sequencing used PBMCs, collected at follow-up. This clonotype was obtained from a male donor with early-stage non-small cell lung cancer. The rearrangement links TRBV3-1 to TRBJ2-7; the D is unclear. The CDR3 here is CASSQSSGVSYEQYF. CDR3 sequence (DNA): TGTGCCAGCAGCCAATCCTCTGGGGTCTCCTACGAGCAGTACTTC.